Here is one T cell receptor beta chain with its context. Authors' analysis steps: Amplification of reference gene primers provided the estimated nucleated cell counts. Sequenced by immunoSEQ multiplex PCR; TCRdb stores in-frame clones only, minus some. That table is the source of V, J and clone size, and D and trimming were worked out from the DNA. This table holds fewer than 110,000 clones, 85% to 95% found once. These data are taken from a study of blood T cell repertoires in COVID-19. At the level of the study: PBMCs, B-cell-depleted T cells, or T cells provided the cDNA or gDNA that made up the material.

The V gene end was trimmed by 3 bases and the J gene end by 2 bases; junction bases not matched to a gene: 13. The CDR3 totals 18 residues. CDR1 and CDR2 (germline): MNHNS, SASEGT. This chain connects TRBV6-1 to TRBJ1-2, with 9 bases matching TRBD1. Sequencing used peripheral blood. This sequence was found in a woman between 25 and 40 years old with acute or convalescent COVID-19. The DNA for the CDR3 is TGTGCCAGCAGTGACGATACAGGGGGCGATCCCGACAACTATGGCTACACCTTC. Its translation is CASSDDTGGDPDNYGYTF.